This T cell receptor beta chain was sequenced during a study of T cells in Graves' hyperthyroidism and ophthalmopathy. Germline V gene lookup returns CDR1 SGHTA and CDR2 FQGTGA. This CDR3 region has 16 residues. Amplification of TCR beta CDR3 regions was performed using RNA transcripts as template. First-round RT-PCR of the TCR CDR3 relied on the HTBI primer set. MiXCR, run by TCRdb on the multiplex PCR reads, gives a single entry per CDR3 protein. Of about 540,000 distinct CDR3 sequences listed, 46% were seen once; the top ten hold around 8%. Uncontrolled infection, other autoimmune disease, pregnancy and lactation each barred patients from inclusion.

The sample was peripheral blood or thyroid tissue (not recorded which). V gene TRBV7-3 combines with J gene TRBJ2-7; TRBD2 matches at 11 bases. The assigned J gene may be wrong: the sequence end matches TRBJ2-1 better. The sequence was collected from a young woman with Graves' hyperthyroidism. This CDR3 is CASSLIAGGPGDEQFF. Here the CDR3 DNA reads TGTGCCAGCAGCTTAATAGCGGGAGGGCCGGGGGATGAGCAGTTCTTC.